Detailed here is one T cell receptor (beta chain). Donors in Cohort 3 who had recovered were those with two negative PCRs, healthcare professional clearance, or resolution of their symptoms. This specimen belongs to a study of blood T cell repertoires in COVID-19. Study-level background: Donors in the United States, Italy and Spain gave samples during acute or convalescent COVID-19.

TCRdb's table, derived via immunoSEQ multiplex PCR, lists solely in-frame clones and lacks some. The table has about 280,000 clones, roughly 87% seen once; the top ten hold over 6%. Between the trimmed V and J ends, which lost 5 bases and 7 bases, there was a span of 9 bases. Germline loops: CDR1 SEHNR, CDR2 FQNEAQ (reference sequence). The CDR3 extends over 12 amino acids. Sequencing input: PBMCs or T cells enriched from blood (not recorded which). This receptor was taken from a middle-aged woman who had recovered from COVID-19. The chain combines TRBV7-9 with TRBJ1-5; the D gene is possibly TRBD1 (5 bases). The CDR3 DNA sequence: TGTGCCAGCAGCCGTGGGGGGCAGCCCCAGCATTTT. Protein: CASSRGGQPQHF.